This T cell receptor (beta chain) stems from a study of shared clonotypes between healthy human individuals. Using immunoSEQ multiplex PCR, the repertoire was profiled, and TCRdb retains in-frame clones only, with some absent. The sample consists of millions of clones, approximately 92% of them appearing once. Comments on this clone: Antigen: not known.

The study's findings and limits: A handful of donors shared around 5.2% of their naive CD4 clonotypes. Sampling was confined to blood; repertoires within tissues likely differ. Represented diversity (both genetic and exposure-history) was limited by the small number of donors.

Sample: naive CD4+ T cells sorted from blood. The subset was: CD45RA+ positively selected. The clonotype originates from a man younger than 35 in good health.

CDR3 amino acids: CASSSRIAGFAGELFF. The CDR3 DNA is TGTGCCAGCAGCTCACGGATAGCGGGATTCGCTGGGGAGCTGTTTTTT. This chain joins TRBV11-2 and TRBJ2-2, with 8 nucleotides matching TRBD2. The CDR3 spans 16 residues. Per the germline V gene, CDR1 is SGHAT and CDR2 is FQNNGV. V lost 4 bases to trimming and J lost 8 bases; unmatched junction nucleotides: 12.